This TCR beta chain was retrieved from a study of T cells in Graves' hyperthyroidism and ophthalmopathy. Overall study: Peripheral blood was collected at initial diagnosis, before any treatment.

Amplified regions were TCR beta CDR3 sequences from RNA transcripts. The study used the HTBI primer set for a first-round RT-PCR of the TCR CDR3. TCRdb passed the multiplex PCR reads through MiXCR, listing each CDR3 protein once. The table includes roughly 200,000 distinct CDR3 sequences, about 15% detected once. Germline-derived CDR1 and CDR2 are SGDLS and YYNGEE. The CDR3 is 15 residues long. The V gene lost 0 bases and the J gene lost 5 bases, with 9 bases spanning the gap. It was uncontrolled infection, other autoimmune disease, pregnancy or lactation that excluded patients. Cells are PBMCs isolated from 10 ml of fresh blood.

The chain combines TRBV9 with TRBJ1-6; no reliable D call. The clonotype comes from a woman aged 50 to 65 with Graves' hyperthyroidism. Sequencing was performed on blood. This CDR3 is CASSVGNVDNSPLHF. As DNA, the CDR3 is TGTGCCAGCAGCGTAGGGAATGTGGATAATTCACCCCTCCACTTT.